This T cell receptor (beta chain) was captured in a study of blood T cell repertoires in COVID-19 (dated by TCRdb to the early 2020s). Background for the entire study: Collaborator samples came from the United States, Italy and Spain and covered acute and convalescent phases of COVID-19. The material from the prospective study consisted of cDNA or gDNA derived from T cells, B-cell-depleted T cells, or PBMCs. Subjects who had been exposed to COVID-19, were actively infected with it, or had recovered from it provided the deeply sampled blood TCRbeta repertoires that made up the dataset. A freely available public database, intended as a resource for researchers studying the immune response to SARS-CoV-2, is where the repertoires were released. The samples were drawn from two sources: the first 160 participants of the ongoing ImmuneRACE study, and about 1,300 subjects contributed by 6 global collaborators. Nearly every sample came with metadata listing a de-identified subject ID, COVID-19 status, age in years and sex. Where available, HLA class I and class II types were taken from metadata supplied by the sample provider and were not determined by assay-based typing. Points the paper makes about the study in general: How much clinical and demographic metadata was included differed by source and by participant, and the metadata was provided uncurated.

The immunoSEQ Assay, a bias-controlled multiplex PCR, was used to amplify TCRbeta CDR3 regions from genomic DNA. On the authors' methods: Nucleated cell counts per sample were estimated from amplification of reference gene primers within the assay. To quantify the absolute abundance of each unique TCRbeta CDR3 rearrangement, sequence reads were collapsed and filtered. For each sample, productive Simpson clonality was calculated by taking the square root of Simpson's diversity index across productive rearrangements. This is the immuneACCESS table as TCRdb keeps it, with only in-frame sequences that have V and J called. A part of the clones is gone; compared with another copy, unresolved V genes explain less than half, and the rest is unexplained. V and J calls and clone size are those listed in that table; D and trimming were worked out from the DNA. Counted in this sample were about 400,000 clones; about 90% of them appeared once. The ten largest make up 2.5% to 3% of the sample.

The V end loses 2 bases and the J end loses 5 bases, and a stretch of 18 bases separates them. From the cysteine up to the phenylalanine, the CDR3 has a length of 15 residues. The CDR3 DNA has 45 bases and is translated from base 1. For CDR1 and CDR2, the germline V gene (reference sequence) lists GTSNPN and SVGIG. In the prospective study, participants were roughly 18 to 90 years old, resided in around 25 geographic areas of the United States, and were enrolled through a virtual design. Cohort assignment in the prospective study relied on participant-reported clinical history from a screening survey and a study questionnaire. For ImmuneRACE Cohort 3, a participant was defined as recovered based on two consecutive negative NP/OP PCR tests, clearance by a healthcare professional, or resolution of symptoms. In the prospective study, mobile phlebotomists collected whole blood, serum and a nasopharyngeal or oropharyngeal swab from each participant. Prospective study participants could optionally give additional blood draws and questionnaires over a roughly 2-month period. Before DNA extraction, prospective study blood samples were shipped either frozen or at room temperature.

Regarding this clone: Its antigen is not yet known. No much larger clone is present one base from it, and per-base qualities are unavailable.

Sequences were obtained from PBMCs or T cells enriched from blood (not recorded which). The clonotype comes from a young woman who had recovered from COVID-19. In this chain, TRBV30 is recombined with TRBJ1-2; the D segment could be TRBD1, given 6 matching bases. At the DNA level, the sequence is TGTGCCTGGAGTACGGGACAATCGTCACAGTATGGCTACACCTTC. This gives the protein CAWSTGQSSQYGYTF.